This T cell receptor beta chain is drawn from a study of T cell responses to AZD1222 COVID-19 vaccine. Whole-study findings and limits: Sampling that yielded the repertoires occurred only after the peak T cell response. Targeting of unmutated variant regions was reportedly seen in nearly half of spike-specific TCRs. Among those given AZD1222, only five or six were seropositive at baseline. Females made up more of the donors, who were largely white British, and clonal diversity may have come out too low.

As to this clone: Antigen unknown.

The CDR3 loop spans 17 amino acids. With 0 bases removed from V and 6 bases from J, the gap between germline ends came to 17 bases. Germline V CDR1 and CDR2: SGHDN, FVKESK. The repertoire was sequenced with immunoSEQ multiplex PCR; TCRdb's copy has only in-frame clones and lacks some. The table shows about 110,000 clones, with about 90% occurring only once. The TCR was taken from an adult who received the AZD1222 COVID-19 vaccine. This rearrangement joins TRBV14 to TRBJ2-2; D is perhaps TRBD1 or TRBD2 (5 bases each). The sample in question was peripheral blood, obtained 28 days after the second AZD1222 dose. CDR3 sequence: CASSQEFGTVLPGELFF. The DNA of the CDR3 is TGTGCCAGCAGCCAAGAGTTTGGGACGGTCCTTCCCGGGGAGCTGTTTTTT.